The clone carrying this TCR beta chain was observed a few times. Its antigen is unidentified. Trimming removed 3 bases at V and 0 bases at J, with 11 bases between. The CDR3 loop spans 14 amino acids. The germline gives CDR1 GTSNPN, CDR2 SVGIG (reference sequence). Caucasian adults residing in Nashville, Tennessee made up all the donors. The source of the sample is a study of shared clonotypes between healthy human individuals. Regarding the study as a whole: Represented diversity, genetic and exposure-history alike, was limited by few donors.

Profiling relied on immunoSEQ multiplex PCR, and the TCRdb table lists in-frame clones only, not all of them. The sample lists about 2.4 million clones, approximately 94% occurring once. The chain is built from TRBV30 and TRBJ1-1; D may be TRBD1 (5 bases). The sequenced material came from naive CD4+ T cells sorted from blood. Sample subset: CD45RA+ positively selected. This TCR was recovered from a man between 18 and 35 years old in good health. CDR3 region: CAWRRTYLNTEAFF. CDR3 nucleotide sequence: TGTGCCTGGAGGCGGACATATTTGAACACTGAAGCTTTCTTT. The full variable domain, in which reference TRBV30 and TRBJ1-1 provide the parts outside the CDR3, is SQTIHQWPATLVQPVGSPLSLECTVEGTSNPNLYWYRQAAGRGLQLLFYSVGIGQISSEVPQNLSASRPQDRQFILSSKKLLLSDSGFYLCAWRRTYLNTEAFFGQGTRLTVV.